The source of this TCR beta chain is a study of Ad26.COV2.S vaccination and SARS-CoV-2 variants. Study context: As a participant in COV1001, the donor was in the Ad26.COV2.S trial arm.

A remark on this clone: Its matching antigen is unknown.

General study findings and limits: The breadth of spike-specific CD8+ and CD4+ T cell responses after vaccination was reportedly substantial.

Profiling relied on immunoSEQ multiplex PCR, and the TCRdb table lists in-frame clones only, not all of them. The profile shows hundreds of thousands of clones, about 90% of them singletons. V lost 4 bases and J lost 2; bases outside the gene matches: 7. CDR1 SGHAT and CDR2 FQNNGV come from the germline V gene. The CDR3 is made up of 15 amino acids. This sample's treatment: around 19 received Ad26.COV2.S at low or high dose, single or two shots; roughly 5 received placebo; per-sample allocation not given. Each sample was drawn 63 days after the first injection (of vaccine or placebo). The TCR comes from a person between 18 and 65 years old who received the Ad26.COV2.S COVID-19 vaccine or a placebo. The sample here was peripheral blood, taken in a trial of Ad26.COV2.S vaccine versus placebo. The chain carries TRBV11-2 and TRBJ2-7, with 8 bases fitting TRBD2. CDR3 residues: CASSSYSGATYEQYF. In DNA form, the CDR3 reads TGTGCCAGCAGCTCATATAGCGGGGCAACCTACGAGCAGTACTTC.